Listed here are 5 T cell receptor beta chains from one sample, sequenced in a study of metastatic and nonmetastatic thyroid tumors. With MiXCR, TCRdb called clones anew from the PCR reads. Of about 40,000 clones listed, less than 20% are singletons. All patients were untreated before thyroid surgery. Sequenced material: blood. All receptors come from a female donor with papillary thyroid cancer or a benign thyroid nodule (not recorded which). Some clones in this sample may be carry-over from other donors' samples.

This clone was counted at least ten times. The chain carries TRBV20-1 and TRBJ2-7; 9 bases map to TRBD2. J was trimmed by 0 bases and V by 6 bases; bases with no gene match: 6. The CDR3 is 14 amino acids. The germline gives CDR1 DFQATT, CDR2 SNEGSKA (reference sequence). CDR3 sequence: CSALAGAHSYEQYF. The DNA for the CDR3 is TGCAGTGCGTTAGCGGGGGCACACTCCTACGAGCAGTACTTC.

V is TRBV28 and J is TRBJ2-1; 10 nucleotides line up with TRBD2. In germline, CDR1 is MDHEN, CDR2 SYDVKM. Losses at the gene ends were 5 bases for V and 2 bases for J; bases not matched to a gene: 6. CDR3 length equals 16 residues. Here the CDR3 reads CASSPHLAGAYNEQFF. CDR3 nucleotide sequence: TGTGCCAGCAGTCCACATCTAGCGGGAGCCTACAATGAGCAGTTCTTC.

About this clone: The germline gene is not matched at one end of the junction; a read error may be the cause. CDR3 in amino acids: CASSLAFTGKKMFF. CDR3 nucleotides: TGTGCCAGCAGCTTAGCATTCACCGGTAAAAAAATGTTTTTT. The rearrangement joins TRBV7-8 to TRBJ1-4; no clear D. The CDR3 loop spans 14 amino acids. Germline loops: CDR1 SGHVS, CDR2 FQNEAQ.

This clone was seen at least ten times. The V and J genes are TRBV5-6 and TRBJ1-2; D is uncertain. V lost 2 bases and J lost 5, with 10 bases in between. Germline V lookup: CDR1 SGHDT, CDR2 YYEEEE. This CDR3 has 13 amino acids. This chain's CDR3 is CASSLATDYGYTF. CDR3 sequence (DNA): TGTGCCAGCAGCTTAGCTACGGATTATGGCTACACCTTC.

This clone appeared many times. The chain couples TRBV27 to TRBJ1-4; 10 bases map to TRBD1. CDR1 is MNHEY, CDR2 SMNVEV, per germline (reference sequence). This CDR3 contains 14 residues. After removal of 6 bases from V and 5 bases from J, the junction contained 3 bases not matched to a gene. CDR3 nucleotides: TGTGCCAGCAGGAGGACAGGGGGAAATGAAAAACTGTTTTTT. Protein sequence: CASRRTGGNEKLFF.